This T cell receptor beta chain came from a study of shared clonotypes between healthy human individuals. Study conclusions and caveats: When compared with the clonotypes that were shared by all four sorted-subset donors, the non-shared clonotypes turned out to have lower generation probabilities.

The assay was immunoSEQ multiplex PCR, and TCRdb's table has in-frame clones only and misses some. The repertoire holds over a million clones, with 75% to 80% as singletons. A word on this clone: Its antigen is not known. The same CDR3 is also encoded by other DNA sequences in this sample.

Per germline, CDR1 SGHRS and CDR2 YFSETQ. This CDR3 spans 14 amino acids. Trimming took 0 bases from V and 2 from J, leaving 8 bases between them. The chain is built from TRBV5-1 and TRBJ1-1; possibly TRBD1 for D (6 bases). The sequencing input was memory CD4+ T cells from PBMCs. Subset given: CD45RA-negative fraction. The TCR originated in a man aged 18 to 30 in good health. Some clones in this sample may be carry-over from other donors' samples. The DNA of the CDR3 is TGCGCCAGCAGCTTGGGGACAGTAAACACTGAAGCTTTCTTT. It yields the protein CASSLGTVNTEAFF.